This T cell receptor (beta chain) was identified during a study of blood T cells in healthy people across ages. V lost 0 bases and J 4 bases, leaving 9 bases between the germline ends. The CDR3 is 14 amino acids. In germline, CDR1 is LGHNA, CDR2 YSLEER. With each sample, at least 5 micrograms of total RNA were extracted. This clonotype has just a few counts. The antigen is undetermined. Notes on the study in general: With naive T cell percentage, TCR beta diversity showed a strong correlation.

A second PCR, run for about 7 to 11 cycles, used a sample-barcoded 5' primer plus a J-beta primer mix. TCRdb redid the calling of the 5' RACE reads with MiXCR, one entry per CDR3 protein. This repertoire shows hundreds of thousands of distinct CDR3 sequences, about 43% found once; its top ten account for around 32%. The clonotype comes from a man of 80 years or more in good health. The chain recombines TRBV4-3 with TRBJ1-2; the D gene is possibly TRBD1 (6 bases). Sequencing used blood. The CDR3 DNA reads TGCGCCAGCAGCCAAGATCGGGACATCTATGGCTACACCTTC. This sequence encodes CASSQDRDIYGYTF.